The subject of this entry is one T cell receptor (beta chain). This sample is drawn from a study of OX40 agonist ivuxolimab in advanced cancers. Repertoires were generated with immunoSEQ multiplex PCR, while TCRdb's copy carries only in-frame clones and drops some. The sample contains 77,000 or so clones, approximately 80% of which appear only once. Germline V lookup: CDR1 LNHDA, CDR2 SQIVND (reference sequence). This CDR3 spans 20 amino acids. The ends lost 1 base at V and 0 bases at J; junction bases unmatched: 14. The chain carries TRBV19 and TRBJ1-5; 8 bases fit TRBD1. The sequenced sample was CD4+ or CD8+ T cells sorted from blood, obtained in a trial of the OX40 agonist ivuxolimab. The clonotype was recovered from an adult with an advanced solid tumor such as melanoma, head and neck, liver or kidney cancer. CDR3 sequence reads: CASSIGQSGAGGYSNQPQHF. In DNA form, the CDR3 reads TGTGCCAGTAGTATAGGACAGTCGGGGGCAGGGGGCTATAGCAATCAGCCCCAGCATTTT. Complete variable domain (other parts from reference TRBV19 and TRBJ1-5): DGGITQSPKYLFRKEGQNVTLSCEQNLNHDAMYWYRQDPGQGLRLIYYSQIVNDFQKGDIAEGYSVSREKKESFPLTVTSAQKNPTAFYLCASSIGQSGAGGYSNQPQHFGDGTRLSIL.